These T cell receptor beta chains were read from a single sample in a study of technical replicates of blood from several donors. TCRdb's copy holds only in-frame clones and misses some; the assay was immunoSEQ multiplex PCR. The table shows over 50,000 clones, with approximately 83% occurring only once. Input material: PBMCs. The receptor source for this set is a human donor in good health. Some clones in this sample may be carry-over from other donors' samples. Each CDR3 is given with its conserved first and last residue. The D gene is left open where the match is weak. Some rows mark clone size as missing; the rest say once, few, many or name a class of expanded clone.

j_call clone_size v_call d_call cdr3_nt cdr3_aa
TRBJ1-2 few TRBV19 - TGTGCCAGTATAGATTTTGGGGAGGACTATGGCTACACCTTC CASIDFGEDYGYTF
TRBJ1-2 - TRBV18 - TGTGCCAGCTCAACAGGAAGGGGCTTGAACTATGGCTACACCTTC CASSTGRGLNYGYTF
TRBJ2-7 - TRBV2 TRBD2 TGTGCCAGCAGTGAAGGCGGGAGGTTCACCTACGAGCAGTACTTC CASSEGGRFTYEQYF
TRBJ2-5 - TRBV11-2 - TGTGCCAGCAGCTTAGAAGGGGGGGGGCAAGAGACCCAGTACTTC CASSLEGGGQETQYF
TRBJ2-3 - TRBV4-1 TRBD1 TGCGCCAGCAGCCATTCCCAAGGGGGCGAAGATACGCAGTATTTT CASSHSQGGEDTQYF
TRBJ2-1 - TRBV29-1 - TGCAGCGTCGTCGGGAGTAGTATTGAGCAGTTCTTC CSVVGSSIEQFF
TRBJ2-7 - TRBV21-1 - TGTGCCAGCAGCGCCCGATCGGACGAGCAGTACTTC CASSARSDEQYF
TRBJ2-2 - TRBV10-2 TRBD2 TGCGCCAGCAGTGGAAGCGGGGTGGGTCCCGGGGAGCTGTTTTTT CASSGSGVGPGELFF
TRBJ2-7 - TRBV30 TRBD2 TGTGCCTGGAGTGTTAGCGGGAGGATCTACGAGCAGTACTTC CAWSVSGRIYEQYF
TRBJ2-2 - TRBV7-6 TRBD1 TGTGCCAGCAGCTCGACAGGGGGCTACACCGGGGAGCTGTTTTTT CASSSTGGYTGELFF
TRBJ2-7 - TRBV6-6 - TGTGCCAGCAGCTTAGCAGGGGTCAGCTCCTACGAGCAGTACTTC CASSLAGVSSYEQYF
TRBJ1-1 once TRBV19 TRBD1 TGTGCCAGTAGACCCGGGGACAGAATGAACACTGAAGCTTTCTTT CASRPGDRMNTEAFF
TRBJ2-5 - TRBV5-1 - TGCGCCAGCAGCCCGGGGGAAAACAGGGGTGAAGAGACCCAGTACTTC CASSPGENRGEETQYF
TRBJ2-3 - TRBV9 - TGTGCCAGCAGCATCGGCGGGTCCGCGGCAGATACGCAGTATTTT CASSIGGSAADTQYF
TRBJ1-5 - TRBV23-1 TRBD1 TGCGCCAGCAGTCAATCGGGACAGAGAATTAGCAATCAGCCCCAGCATTTT CASSQSGQRISNQPQHF
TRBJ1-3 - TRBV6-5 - TGTGCCAGCAGACTTCAGGGGATCTCTGGAAACACCATATATTTT CASRLQGISGNTIYF
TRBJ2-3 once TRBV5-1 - TGCGCCAGCAGCTTGGTCGGTATTTCCGCAGATACGCAGTATTTT CASSLVGISADTQYF
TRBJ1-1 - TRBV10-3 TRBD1 TGTGCCGGGCAGGGGGCAGACACTGAAGCTTTCTTT CAGQGADTEAFF
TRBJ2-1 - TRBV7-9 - TGTGCCAGCAGTCAGGGTCGCTCCTACAATGAGCAGTTCTTC CASSQGRSYNEQFF
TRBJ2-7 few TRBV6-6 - TGTGCCAGCAGTTCGAACCCCCGGGGCTACGAGCAGTACTTC CASSSNPRGYEQYF
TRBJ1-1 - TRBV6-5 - TGTGCCAGCAGTTATTCAGGGGCGGACACTGAAGCTTTCTTT CASSYSGADTEAFF
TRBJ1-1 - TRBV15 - TGTGCCACCAGCAAGCCGGACAAGAACACTGAAGCTTTCTTT CATSKPDKNTEAFF
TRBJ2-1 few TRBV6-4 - TGTGCCAGCAGTGAAGGGCAGGCCGGCGGGGATGAGCAGTTCTTC CASSEGQAGGDEQFF
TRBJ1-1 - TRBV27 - TGTGCCAGCAGTTTATCGCGTGGGGGCCACACTGAAGCTTTCTTT CASSLSRGGHTEAFF
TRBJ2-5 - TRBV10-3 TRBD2 TGTGCCATCAGTGATACCGGGACTAGCGGGAGGGCCTTAGAGACCCAGTACTTC CAISDTGTSGRALETQYF
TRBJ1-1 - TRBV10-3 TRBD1 TGTGCCATCAGGGGGACAGGGGAGCGGGGTGAAGCTTTCTTT CAIRGTGERGEAFF
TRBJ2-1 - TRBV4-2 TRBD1 TGTGCCAGCAGCCAAGGGGCACCGGGACAGGGGGCGGATGAGCAGTTCTTC CASSQGAPGQGADEQFF
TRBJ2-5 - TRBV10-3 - TGTGCCATCAGTGATTGGACAGCGGAGACCCAGTACTTC CAISDWTAETQYF
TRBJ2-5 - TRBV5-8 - TGTGCCAGCAGCTTCGGTATCACCGCGGAGACCCAGTACTTC CASSFGITAETQYF
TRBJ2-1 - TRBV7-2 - TGTGCCAGCAGCCCCAGACCGGGGTATGAGCAGTTCTTC CASSPRPGYEQFF
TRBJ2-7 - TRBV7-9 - TGTGCCAGCAGCTTCGGTGCGGGAAGCGAAGGCCGTTACGAGCAGTACTTC CASSFGAGSEGRYEQYF
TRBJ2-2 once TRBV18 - TGTGCCAGCTCACCTCGGACAGCGAATACGAACACCGGGGAGCTGTTTTTT CASSPRTANTNTGELFF
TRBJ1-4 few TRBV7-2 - TGTGCCAGCAGCCATCCCGGGATGGAAAAACTGTTTTTT CASSHPGMEKLFF
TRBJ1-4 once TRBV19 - TGTGCCAGTAGCCCGACCCCGGCGGGTGAAAAACTGTTTTTT CASSPTPAGEKLFF
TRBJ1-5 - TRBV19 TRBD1 TGTGCCAGTAAGGTGGAGACAGGGGCTTATAGCAATCAGCCCCAGCATTTT CASKVETGAYSNQPQHF
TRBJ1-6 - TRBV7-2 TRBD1 TGTGCCAGCAGCTACTATACAGGGGAGGTTTCACCCCTCCACTTT CASSYYTGEVSPLHF
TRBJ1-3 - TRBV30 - TGTGCCTGGGAACCAGGTGCCTCTGGAAACACCATATATTTT CAWEPGASGNTIYF
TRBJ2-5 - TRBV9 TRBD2 TGTGCCAGCAGCCGGTCGGTAGGAACTAGCGGGGGACTGGGAGAGACCCAGTACTTC CASSRSVGTSGGLGETQYF